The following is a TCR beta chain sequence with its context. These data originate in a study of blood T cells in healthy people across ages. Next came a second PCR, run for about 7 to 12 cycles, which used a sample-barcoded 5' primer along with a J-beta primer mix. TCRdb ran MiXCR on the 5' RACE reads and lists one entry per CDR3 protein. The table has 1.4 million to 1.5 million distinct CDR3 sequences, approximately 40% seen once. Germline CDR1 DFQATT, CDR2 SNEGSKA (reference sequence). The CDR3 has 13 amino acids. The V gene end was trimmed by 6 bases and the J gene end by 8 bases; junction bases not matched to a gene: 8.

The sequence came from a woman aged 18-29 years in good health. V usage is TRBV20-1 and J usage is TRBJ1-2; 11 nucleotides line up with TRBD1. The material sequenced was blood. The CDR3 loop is CSAMPGQGGGYTF. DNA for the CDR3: TGCAGTGCGATGCCGGGACAGGGGGGGGGCTACACCTTC.